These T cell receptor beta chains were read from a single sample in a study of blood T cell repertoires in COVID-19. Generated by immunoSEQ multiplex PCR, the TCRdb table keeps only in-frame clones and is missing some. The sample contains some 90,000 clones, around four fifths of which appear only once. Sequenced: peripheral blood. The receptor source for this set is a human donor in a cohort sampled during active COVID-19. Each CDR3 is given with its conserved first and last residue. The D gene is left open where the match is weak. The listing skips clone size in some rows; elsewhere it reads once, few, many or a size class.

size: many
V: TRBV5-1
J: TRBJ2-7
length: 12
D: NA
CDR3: CASKGVSYEQYF
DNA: TGCGCCAGCAAGGGGGTGTCTTACGAGCAGTACTTC

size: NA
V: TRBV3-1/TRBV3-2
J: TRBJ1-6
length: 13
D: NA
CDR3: CASSQRQQSPLHF
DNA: TGTGCCAGCAGCCAAAGACAGCAATCACCCCTCCACTTT

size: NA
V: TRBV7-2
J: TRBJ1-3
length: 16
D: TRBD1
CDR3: CASNLGRQGSGNTIYF
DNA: TGTGCCAGCAACCTAGGACGACAGGGGTCTGGAAACACCATATATTTT

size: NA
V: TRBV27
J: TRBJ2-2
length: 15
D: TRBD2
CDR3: CATGLAGALAGELFF
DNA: TGTGCCACCGGACTAGCGGGAGCGCTGGCCGGGGAGCTGTTTTTT

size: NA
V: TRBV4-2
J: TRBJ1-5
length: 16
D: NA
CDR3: CASSQGTVNSNQPQHF
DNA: TGTGCCAGCAGCCAAGGGACAGTAAATAGCAATCAGCCCCAGCATTTT

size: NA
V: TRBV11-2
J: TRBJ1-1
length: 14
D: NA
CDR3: CASSLDVGVDEAFF
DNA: TGTGCCAGCAGCTTAGATGTAGGGGTTGATGAAGCTTTCTTT

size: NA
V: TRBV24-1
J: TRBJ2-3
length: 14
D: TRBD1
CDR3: CATRDRLNTDTQYF
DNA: TGTGCCACCAGGGACAGGTTAAACACAGATACGCAGTATTTT

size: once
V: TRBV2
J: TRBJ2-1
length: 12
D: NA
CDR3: CASRRLVQEQFF
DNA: TGTGCCAGCCGAAGACTAGTACAGGAGCAGTTCTTC

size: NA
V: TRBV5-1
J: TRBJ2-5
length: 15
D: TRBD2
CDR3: CASSSGTTIQETQYF
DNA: TGCGCCAGCAGTTCCGGGACTACCATCCAAGAGACCCAGTACTTC

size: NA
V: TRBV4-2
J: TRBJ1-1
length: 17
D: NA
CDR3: CASSRDARGPGNTEAFF
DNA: TGTGCCAGCAGCCGGGATGCCAGGGGACCAGGGAACACTGAAGCTTTCTTT

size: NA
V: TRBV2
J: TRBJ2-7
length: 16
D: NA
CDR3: CASSEFGAGRAYEQYF
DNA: TGTGCCAGCAGTGAATTTGGGGCAGGAAGAGCCTACGAGCAGTACTTC

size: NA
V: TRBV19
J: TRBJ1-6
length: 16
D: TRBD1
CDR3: CASSIPTGQMNSPLHF
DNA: TGTGCCAGTAGTATCCCAACGGGACAGATGAATTCACCCCTCCACTTT

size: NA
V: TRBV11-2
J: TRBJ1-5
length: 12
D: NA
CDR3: CASSAGEQPQHF
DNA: TGTGCCAGCAGCGCAGGGGAACAGCCCCAGCATTTT

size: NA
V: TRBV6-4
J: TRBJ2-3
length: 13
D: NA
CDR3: CASSVEGKDTQYF
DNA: TGTGCCAGCAGTGTGGAGGGGAAGGATACGCAGTATTTT

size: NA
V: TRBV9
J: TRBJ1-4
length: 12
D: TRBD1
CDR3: CASSVDRGKLFF
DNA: TGTGCCAGCAGCGTAGACAGGGGAAAACTGTTTTTT

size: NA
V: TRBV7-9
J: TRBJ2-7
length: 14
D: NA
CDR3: CASSVFGGDYEQYF
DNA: TGTGCCAGCAGCGTCTTCGGCGGGGACTACGAGCAGTACTTC

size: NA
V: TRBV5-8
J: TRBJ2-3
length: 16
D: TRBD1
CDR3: CATYSAPGGNTDTQYF
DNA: TGTGCCACCTACTCTGCGCCAGGGGGTAACACAGATACGCAGTATTTT

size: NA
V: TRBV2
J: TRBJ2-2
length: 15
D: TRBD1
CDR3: CASSKDRGYTGELFF
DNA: TGTGCCAGCAGTAAGGACAGGGGGTACACCGGGGAGCTGTTTTTT

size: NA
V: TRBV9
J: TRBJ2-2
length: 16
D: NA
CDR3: CASSVDFSGYTGELFF
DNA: TGTGCCAGCAGCGTAGATTTTAGCGGCTACACCGGGGAGCTGTTTTTT

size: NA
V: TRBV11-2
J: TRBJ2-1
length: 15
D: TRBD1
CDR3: CASRDTGGSYNEQFF
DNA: TGTGCCAGCAGAGACACAGGGGGATCCTACAATGAGCAGTTCTTC

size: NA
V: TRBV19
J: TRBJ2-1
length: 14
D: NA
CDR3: CASRPTGSRNEQFF
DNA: TGTGCCAGCAGACCGACAGGCTCGAGGAATGAGCAGTTCTTC

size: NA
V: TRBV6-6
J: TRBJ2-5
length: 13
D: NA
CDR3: CASTPGEEETQYF
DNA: TGTGCCAGCACCCCCGGGGAAGAAGAGACCCAGTACTTC

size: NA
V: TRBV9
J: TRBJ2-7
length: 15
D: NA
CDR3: CASSVNPGRTYEQYF
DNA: TGTGCCAGCAGCGTAAACCCAGGCAGAACCTACGAGCAGTACTTC

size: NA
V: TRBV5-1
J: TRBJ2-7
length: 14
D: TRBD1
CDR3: CASSGGQGADEQYF
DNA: TGCGCCAGCAGCGGGGGACAGGGGGCCGACGAGCAGTACTTC

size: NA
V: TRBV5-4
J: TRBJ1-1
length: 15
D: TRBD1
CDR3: CASRKPGQSNTEAFF
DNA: TGTGCCAGCAGAAAGCCGGGACAGTCGAACACTGAAGCTTTCTTT

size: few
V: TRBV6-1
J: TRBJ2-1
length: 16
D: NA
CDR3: CASSATIGTPYNEQFF
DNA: TGTGCCAGCAGTGCTACTATCGGGACACCCTACAATGAGCAGTTCTTC

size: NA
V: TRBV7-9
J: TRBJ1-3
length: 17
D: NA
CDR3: CASSLRLARLAGNTIYF
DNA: TGTGCCAGCAGCTTACGTCTAGCCAGGCTGGCTGGAAACACCATATATTTT

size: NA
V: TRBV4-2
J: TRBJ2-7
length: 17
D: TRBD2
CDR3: CASSHPQSGSPSYEQYF
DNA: TGTGCCAGCAGCCACCCACAAAGCGGGAGCCCGTCCTACGAGCAGTACTTC

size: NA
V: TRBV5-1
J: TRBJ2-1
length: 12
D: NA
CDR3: CASSLPSDEQFF
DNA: TGCGCCAGCAGCTTGCCGAGCGATGAGCAGTTCTTC

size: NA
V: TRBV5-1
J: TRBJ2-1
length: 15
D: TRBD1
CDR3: CASSQGQSLYNEQFF
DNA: TGCGCCAGCAGCCAGGGACAGAGCTTATACAATGAGCAGTTCTTC